The sequence of this T cell receptor beta chain was determined in a study of low-dose radiotherapy and immunotherapy resistance in tumors (dated by TCRdb to about 2022). Broadly, across the study: In Cohort 1, each fraction delivered 0.5 Gy every 2 weeks, and the prescribed total PTV dose was 6.5 Gy. Randomization of trial participants into treatment groups was not performed. Starting on cycle 1 day 1, patients took 300 mg of aspirin by mouth once daily for four cycles. Cyclophosphamide 200 mg/m2 was given intravenously every two weeks, one day before each radiation and immunotherapy administration. Eight patients were included in the translational analysis: three from the first dose cohort and the first five from the second dose cohort. Patients in Cohort 2 were given 1 Gy per fraction every two weeks, for a total of 13 Gy across 26 weeks. Nivolumab was administered intravenously as a 240 mg flat dose every two weeks, and ipilimumab was administered intravenously at 1 mg/kg every six weeks.

First-strand cDNA was synthesized using Superscript III and a set of TRAV- and TRBV-specific primers, so that both TCRalpha and TCRbeta chains were covered. TCRs were amplified with Phusion for approximately 20 PCR cycles using a constant-region primer together with the adapter attached to the V primers. Amplification of the isolated mRNA was done with the MessageAmp II aRNA Amplification Kit, which involved a 16-hour in vitro transcription at 37 degrees C. mRNA for TCR sequencing was isolated with the Dynabeads mRNA DIRECT Purification Kit. A second approximately 25-cycle Phusion PCR added indexed Illumina adapters, and products were purified with AMPure XP beads. TCRalpha and TCRbeta libraries were deep-sequenced on an Illumina MiniSeq instrument. The authors' pipeline ran thus. Custom Perl scripts were used to pool TCR sequences that encoded the same protein, to remove out-of-frame sequences, and to calculate the abundance of each clonotype. Any TCR sequence supported by only a single read was excluded from analysis. Shannon entropy, Gini index, clonality, richness, and the frequency of TCRs shared between repertoires were included as repertoire metrics. Starting from the raw public reads, TCRdb applied fastp trimming at Q25, assembled clones with MiXCR and retained in-frame beta chains. One record per CDR3 amino acid sequence lists the most common genes and DNA. The V and J calls were determined by TCRdb, not by the authors. The sample yields tens of thousands of distinct CDR3 sequences; 9% to 9.5% were counted once. The ten largest clones represent roughly 1% of the sample.

Compared with germline, V lacks 1 base and J lacks 4 bases; bases without a gene match: 4. CDR1 and CDR2 (LNHDA, SQIVND) derive from the germline V gene (reference sequence). From its cysteine to its phenylalanine, the CDR3 spans 15 amino acids. Here the CDR3 DNA is all that survives: 45 bases in frame from base 1. This clonotype is a singleton in its sample. Its antigen has not been determined. Base-call qualities are not available, and no considerably larger clone is one nucleotide away. One read is thin evidence. Explained via the paper, the time point label denotes: before trial treatment. Donors were enrolled in RACIN, a single-arm phase I dose-escalation trial combining nivolumab, ipilimumab, aspirin, low-dose cyclophosphamide and low-dose radiotherapy. To be eligible, a patient needed to have an advanced solid tumor that was TIL-negative.

Sequenced here: PBMCs, sampled before treatment. This chain is built from TRBV19 and TRBJ2-1; TRBD2 matches 7 bases in the middle. The sequence was obtained from a male donor with prostate cancer. The DNA reads as follows: TGTGCCAGTAGTATAGGGGCTAGCGGATACAATGAGCAGTTCTTC. This gives the protein CASSIGASGYNEQFF.